This T cell receptor (beta chain) was retrieved from a study of CDR3 diversity in severe acne. Each CDR3 protein is one row after TCRdb ran MiXCR on the PCR reads. The table has 65,000 to 95,000 distinct CDR3 sequences, about 54% seen once. The sample taken for sequencing was blood. This sequence was found in a male donor in good health, without acne.

The CDR3 protein is CASSKPGHLEGQYF. CDR3 nucleotides: TGTGCCAGCAGCAAACCGGGACACCTTGAGGGCCAGTACTTC. The chain employs TRBV7-9 and TRBJ2-5; D may be TRBD1 (6 bases). V lost 5 bases and J 10 bases, leaving 20 bases between the germline ends. CDR1 SEHNR and CDR2 FQNEAQ come from the germline V gene (reference sequence). This CDR3 spans 14 amino acids. The variable domain in full, with the rest retrieved from reference TRBV7-9 and TRBJ2-5, is DTGVSQNPRHKITKRGQNVTFRCDPISEHNRLYWYRQTLGQGPEFLTYFQNEAQLEKSRLLSDRFSAERPKGSFSTLEIQRTEQGDSAMYLCASSKPGHLEGQYFGPGTRLLVL.